This TCR beta chain was sequenced during a study of CD8 T cells in Susac syndrome. With V trimmed by 8 bases and J by 7 bases, 11 bases remained unmatched. The CDR3 is 14 residues long. Germline loops: CDR1 MDHEN, CDR2 SYDVKM. When the RNA was reverse transcribed, random hexamers were used with an input of roughly 0.45 to 1 ug. Amplification of the TCR beta CDR3 was carried out by immunoSEQ multiplex PCR, which spanned a total of 54 Vbeta and 13 Jbeta segments. Via MiXCR, TCRdb re-called the immunoSEQ multiplex PCR reads, giving one row per CDR3 protein. Among about 210,000 distinct CDR3 sequences listed, 90% to 95% were seen once.

V usage is TRBV28 and J usage is TRBJ1-2; 9 nucleotides line up with TRBD1. Sequencing used CD4+ T cells from PBMCs. The sequence came from a human donor in good health. As DNA, the CDR3 is TGTGCCAGCGGGCCGGACAGGGGCTTCTCTGGCTACACCTTC. Translating gives CASGPDRGFSGYTF.